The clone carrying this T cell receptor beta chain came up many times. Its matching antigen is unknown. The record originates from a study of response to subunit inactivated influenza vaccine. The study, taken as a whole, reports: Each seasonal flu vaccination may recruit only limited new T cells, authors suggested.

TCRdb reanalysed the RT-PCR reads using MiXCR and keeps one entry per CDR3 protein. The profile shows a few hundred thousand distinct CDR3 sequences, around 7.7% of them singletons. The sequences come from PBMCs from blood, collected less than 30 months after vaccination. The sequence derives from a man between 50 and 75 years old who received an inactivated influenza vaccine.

In DNA, the CDR3 is TGTGCCAGCAGCTTGGAGGGAGGGCGGGATGAGCAGTTCTTC. Amino acid sequence: CASSLEGGRDEQFF. The rearrangement uses TRBV5-5 and TRBJ2-1; 7 nucleotides line up with TRBD2. The V gene's germline CDR1 is SGHKS and CDR2 YYEKEE (reference sequence). V was clipped by 0 bases and J by 8 bases; unmatched bases: 5. CDR3 length equals 14 residues.